Sequencing of this T cell receptor (beta chain) was carried out in a study of Graves' ophthalmopathy and Graves' hyperthyroidism. Ophthalmopathy donors' eye disease showed moderate-to-severe activity, CAS of at least 3, NOSPECS of at least 4 and duration under 3 months. Excluded were patients with other autoimmune diseases, uncontrolled infections, pregnancy or lactation. The authors diagnosed from clinical symptoms, serum thyroxine, TRAb, thyroid ultrasound and orbital computed tomography. PBMCs came from 8.5 to 10 ml of fresh peripheral blood. The CDR3 covers 15 residues. J gave up 9 bases and V 0 bases, and 8 bases lay outside the gene matches. Germline V gene lookup returns CDR1 DFQATT and CDR2 SNEGSKA (reference sequence). RNA transcripts were the source from which TCR beta CDR3 regions were amplified. RT-PCR was first run with HTBI primers, then multiplex PCR in a second round. TCRdb re-derived calls from the multiplex PCR reads in MiXCR, one entry per CDR3 protein. The sample has about 210,000 distinct CDR3 sequences; about 32% are singletons.

In this sample, this clonotype turned up many times. The sample taken for sequencing was peripheral blood. The source of this sequence is a man in his fifties or sixties with Graves' ophthalmopathy. J is TRBJ2-5 and V is TRBV20-1, with TRBD2 identical over 12 bases. Here the CDR3 DNA reads TGCAGTGCTAGAGATAGTGCTAGCGGGAGGGCCCCCCAGTACTTC. This translates into CSARDSASGRAPQYF.